This entry lists 29 T cell receptor beta chains sequenced from one sample in a study of cytomegalovirus exposure and HLA in healthy donors. 60 Vbeta and 13 Jbeta primers were used in PCR. Profiling relied on immunoSEQ multiplex PCR, and the TCRdb table lists in-frame clones only, not all of them. The repertoire holds around 160,000 clones, with about four fifths as singletons. The sample taken for sequencing was PBMCs. These receptors came from a male donor in good health and CMV-seropositive.

The chain links TRBV7-2 to TRBJ1-2, with 11 nucleotides matching TRBD1. The CDR3 totals 16 residues. V shed 1 base and J 4 bases; nucleotides not matched to a gene: 5. Germline V gives CDR1 SGHTA, CDR2 FQGNSA. CDR3 DNA sequence: TGTGCCAGCAGCTTAGTTCCTGGGACAGGGGGCTATGGCTACACCTTC. It encodes CASSLVPGTGGYGYTF.

The V gene is TRBV27, the J gene TRBJ2-5, with D tentatively TRBD1 (6 bases). V was trimmed by 3 bases and J by 2 bases, leaving 13 bases between them. The length of the CDR3 is 15 residues. From germline, CDR1 is MNHEY and CDR2 SMNVEV (reference sequence). The CDR3 spells CASSFQGQLQETQYF. CDR3 in DNA: TGTGCCAGCAGTTTTCAGGGGCAACTTCAAGAGACCCAGTACTTC.

This clone has just a few counts. The V and J genes are TRBV13 and TRBJ2-2; 8 nucleotides line up with TRBD1. This CDR3 has 13 amino acids. Germline V gene data show CDR1 as PRHDT and CDR2 as FYEKMQ (reference sequence). The trim removed 8 bases at V and 5 bases at J, leaving 4 bases unmatched. CDR3 nucleotides: TGTGCCAGCGCCAGGGGGCTGACCGGGGAGCTGTTTTTT. It codes for CASARGLTGELFF. Full variable domain (remainder filled in from reference TRBV13 and TRBJ2-2): AAGVIQSPRHLIKEKRETATLKCYPIPRHDTVYWYQQGPGQDPQFLISFYEKMQSDKGSIPDRFSAQQFSDYHSELNMSSLELGDSALYFCASARGLTGELFFGEGSRLTVL.

J is TRBJ2-5 and V is TRBV5-1, with a possible D match to TRBD1 (7 bases). The tail of the sequence fits TRBJ2-7 better, so the J call may be wrong. Germline-derived CDR1 and CDR2 are SGHRS and YFSETQ. The CDR3 covers 13 residues. CDR3 sequence reads: CASSLDRGGEQYF. The CDR3 DNA follows: TGCGCCAGCAGCTTGGACAGGGGAGGCGAGCAGTACTTC.

This clone was counted a single time. This sequence joins TRBV28 and TRBJ2-3, with 13 nucleotides matching TRBD2. The ends lost 10 bases at V and 5 bases at J; junction bases unmatched: 6. Germline CDR1 is MDHEN and CDR2 is SYDVKM. The CDR3 has 14 amino acids. CDR3 sequence reads: CATRTSGSEDTQYF. The CDR3 DNA reads TGTGCCACCCGGACTAGCGGGAGTGAAGATACGCAGTATTTT.

The CDR3 nucleotides read TGTGCCAGCAGCCCGGACAGGGACCATGGAAACACCATATATTTT. Encoded protein: CASSPDRDHGNTIYF. This chain connects TRBV7-6 to TRBJ1-3, with 8 positions matching TRBD1. CDR1 and CDR2 (germline): SGHVS, FNYEAQ. Trimming took 5 bases from V and 3 from J; bases not matched to a gene: 6. CDR3 length equals 15 residues.

The rearrangement joins TRBV4-2 to TRBJ2-2; 9 bases are a match to TRBD1. This CDR3 is 15 amino acids long. Germline V gene sequence: CDR1 LGHNA, CDR2 YNFKEQ. The V gene end was trimmed by 4 bases and the J gene end by 4 bases; junction bases not matched to a gene: 4. CDR3 nucleotide sequence: TGTGCCAGCAGCCTGGGACAGGGTCGCACCGGGGAGCTGTTTTTT. Amino acids: CASSLGQGRTGELFF.

The chain combines TRBV6-5 with TRBJ1-1; possible D gene TRBD1, 6 bases. Germline CDR1 is MNHEY and CDR2 is SVGAGI. V lost 6 bases and J lost 11, with 19 bases in between. The CDR3 contains 13 residues. The CDR3 bases are TGTGCCAGCAGAAACAGTGGCGGTGGGGGCGCTTTCTTT. It translates to CASRNSGGGGAFF.

This clone was seen once. The gene calls are TRBV5-4 and TRBJ1-1, with a possible D match to TRBD1 (6 bases). CDR1 is SGHNT, CDR2 YYREEE, per germline (reference sequence). Trimming left V 0 bases short and J 5 bases short, with 14 bases between. The CDR3 is 15 residues long. CDR3 bases: TGTGCCAGCAGCTTGGTGGGGGGGAGGGGGACTGAAGCTTTCTTT. Amino acids: CASSLVGGRGTEAFF.

This clone was detected a few times. The chain links TRBV9 to TRBJ1-2, with D hard to call. CDR1 is SGDLS and CDR2 is YYNGEE in the germline V gene. V was pared by 2 bases and J by 2 bases, with 10 bases between. The CDR3 loop spans 14 amino acids. In DNA, the CDR3 is TGTGCCAGCAGCGTCGGGTTGTCCAACTATGGCTACACCTTC. It yields the protein CASSVGLSNYGYTF.

This sequence joins TRBV28 and TRBJ2-7; D unclear. The CDR3 contains 12 residues. Germline assignment: CDR1 MDHEN and CDR2 SYDVKM. The germline V and J ends were trimmed by 7 bases and 2 bases, with 9 bases remaining between them. The CDR3 nucleotides read TGTGCCAGCAATACAGCAACCTACGAGCAGTACTTC. It translates to CASNTATYEQYF.

The J gene is TRBJ2-7, the V gene TRBV6-5, with 7 bases aligning to TRBD2. This CDR3 has 15 amino acids. Germline CDR1 MNHEY, CDR2 SVGAGI. Trimming removed 0 bases from V and 4 bases from J; junction bases left unmatched: 6. The DNA for the CDR3 is TGTGCCAGCAGTTACTCAAAGGGAGGGCGGTACGAGCAGTACTTC. Its protein product is CASSYSKGGRYEQYF.

Notes on this clone: The sample carries other DNA sequences with the same CDR3. The V and J genes are TRBV30 and TRBJ1-5, with TRBD1 as a possible D gene (6 bases). V was pared by 0 bases and J by 5 bases, with 11 bases between. The CDR3 is 14 residues long. Germline CDR1 GTSNPN, CDR2 SVGIG (reference sequence). Here the CDR3 reads CAWSVRQGYQPQHF. DNA for the CDR3: TGTGCCTGGAGTGTACGGCAGGGGTATCAGCCCCAGCATTTT.

The rearrangement links TRBV28 to TRBJ1-5, with a tentative D call TRBD1 (5 bases). The CDR3 length is 18 residues. Trimming removed 3 bases at V and 0 bases at J, with 18 bases between. Germline V gene data show CDR1 as MDHEN and CDR2 as SYDVKM. CDR3 loop: CASSFPPADTHSNQPQHF. The CDR3 region has the DNA TGTGCCAGCAGTTTTCCCCCGGCGGACACCCATAGCAATCAGCCCCAGCATTTT.

The chain couples TRBV19 to TRBJ2-5; 14 bases align to TRBD2. The CDR3 runs 15 residues. J lost 5 bases, V lost 10 bases, and 9 bases had no gene match. Germline assignment: CDR1 LNHDA and CDR2 SQIVND (reference sequence). As DNA, the CDR3 is TGTGCCACAAGGGACGGACTAGCGGGAGGTGAGACCCAGTACTTC. Encoded protein: CATRDGLAGGETQYF. Full variable domain (outside the CDR3, taken from reference TRBV19 and TRBJ2-5): DGGITQSPKYLFRKEGQNVTLSCEQNLNHDAMYWYRQDPGQGLRLIYYSQIVNDFQKGDIAEGYSVSREKKESFPLTVTSAQKNPTAFYLCATRDGLAGGETQYFGPGTRLLVL.

This rearrangement joins TRBV18 to TRBJ2-5; D may be TRBD2 (6 bases). The DNA end is more similar to TRBJ2-7, so the J call may be wrong. Germline CDR1 reads KGHSH; CDR2 reads LQKENI. The CDR3 covers 13 residues. The CDR3, as DNA: TGTGCCAGCTCACGGGACTCCAACTACGAGCAGTACTTC. It yields the protein CASSRDSNYEQYF.

The V gene is TRBV10-3, the J gene TRBJ1-2; a weak D match, TRBD1 (6 bases). Germline assignment: CDR1 ENHRY and CDR2 SYGVKD. Trimming took 2 bases from V and 8 from J, leaving 18 bases between them. This CDR3 contains 15 residues. The CDR3: CAISETRQVQDGYTF. As DNA, the CDR3 is TGTGCCATCAGTGAGACCCGACAGGTTCAGGACGGCTACACCTTC.

This chain links TRBV27 with TRBJ2-1; the match to TRBD2 covers 12 bases. J gave up 6 bases and V 5 bases, and 11 bases lay outside the gene matches. The CDR3 extends over 17 amino acids. Germline CDR1 reads MNHEY; CDR2 reads SMNVEV (reference sequence). The CDR3 protein is CASSPVTSSGRANEQFF. The CDR3 DNA is TGTGCCAGCAGTCCCGTCACGTCTAGCGGGAGGGCCAATGAGCAGTTCTTC.

The rearrangement joins TRBV6-1 to TRBJ1-5; no clear D gene. This CDR3 has 13 amino acids. The germline gives CDR1 MNHNS, CDR2 SASEGT. Trimming removed 7 bases at V and 0 bases at J, with 7 bases between. The chain's CDR3 is CASTLLSNQPQHF. For the CDR3, the DNA is TGTGCCAGCACACTTCTTAGCAATCAGCCCCAGCATTTT.

The chain employs TRBV19 and TRBJ2-1; 12 positions match TRBD2. Germline values: CDR1 LNHDA, CDR2 SQIVND (reference sequence). The V gene end was trimmed by 5 bases and the J gene end by 5 bases; junction bases not matched to a gene: 4. The CDR3 covers 15 residues. The CDR3 nucleotides read TGTGCCAGTAGTCGGACTAGCGGGATCCACAATGAGCAGTTCTTC. It is translated as CASSRTSGIHNEQFF.

V is TRBV28 and J is TRBJ2-3; 9 bases are a match to TRBD1. CDR1 is MDHEN, CDR2 SYDVKM, per germline. The V and J ends lost 5 bases and 2 bases, in that order; junction bases with no gene match: 5. CDR3 size: 15 residues. The chain's CDR3 is CASSGTGKITDTQYF. The CDR3 nucleotides read TGTGCCAGCAGTGGGACAGGGAAAATCACAGATACGCAGTATTTT.

The chain recombines TRBV14 with TRBJ1-5; D perhaps matches TRBD1 (5 bases). V was pared by 3 bases and J by 7 bases, with 10 bases between. Germline V CDR1 and CDR2: SGHDN, FVKESK. The CDR3 is 13 amino acids. The CDR3, as DNA: TGTGCCAGCAGCCAGTTACAGGAACAGCCCCAGCATTTT. Translation gives CASSQLQEQPQHF.

This chain links TRBV7-9 with TRBJ1-1; D is perhaps TRBD1 (6 bases). This CDR3 is built from 14 residues. V was pared by 6 bases and J by 1 base, with 12 bases between. The germline V gene encodes CDR1 SEHNR and CDR2 FQNEAQ (reference sequence). The CDR3 sequence is CASRTGWGNTEAFF. Written as DNA, the CDR3 is TGTGCCAGCAGGACAGGTTGGGGGAACACTGAAGCTTTCTTT. The entire variable domain, with the rest obtained from reference TRBV7-9 and TRBJ1-1, is as follows: DTGVSQNPRHKITKRGQNVTFRCDPISEHNRLYWYRQTLGQGPEFLTYFQNEAQLEKSRLLSDRFSAERPKGSFSTLEIQRTEQGDSAMYLCASRTGWGNTEAFFGQGTRLTVV.

The rearrangement joins TRBV7-8 to TRBJ1-4, with 9 bases that match TRBD1. V lost 4 bases, J lost 0 bases, and 12 bases stayed unmatched. The germline gives CDR1 SGHVS, CDR2 FQNEAQ. The CDR3 contains 19 residues. This chain's CDR3 is CASSSPSDRGQTTNEKLFF. The CDR3 DNA reads as TGTGCCAGCAGCTCTCCGTCGGACAGGGGCCAGACAACTAATGAAAAACTGTTTTTT.

CDR3 bases: TGTGCCAGCCGAGGTCGTTCTGATGAGCAGTTCTTC. It specifies CASRGRSDEQFF. This rearrangement joins TRBV7-8 to TRBJ2-1; the D is unclear. This CDR3 contains 12 residues. Germline-derived CDR1 and CDR2 are SGHVS and FQNEAQ. The V gene lost 8 bases and the J gene lost 8 bases, with 13 bases spanning the gap.

The chain has TRBV5-6 and TRBJ2-7; TRBD1 matches at 8 bases. V lost 2 bases and J lost 5; bases outside the gene matches: 9. Germline V CDR1 and CDR2: SGHDT, YYEEEE. CDR3 length: 15 residues. CDR3 loop: CASSFLGTGSDEQYF. For the CDR3, the DNA is TGTGCCAGCAGCTTTTTGGGGACAGGCTCGGACGAGCAGTACTTC.

The chain has TRBV28 and TRBJ1-2, with unresolved D. CDR1 and CDR2 from the germline V gene are MDHEN and SYDVKM. V lost 6 bases and J lost 4, with 9 bases in between. This CDR3 has 12 amino acids. The CDR3, as DNA: TGTGCCAGCAGCCCAGGCCCCTATGGCTACACCTTC. Residues: CASSPGPYGYTF.

This chain connects TRBV30 to TRBJ1-1; D is unclear. The CDR3 is 12 amino acids. Trimming removed 5 bases at V and 0 bases at J, with 7 bases between. Germline lookup yields CDR1 GTSNPN and CDR2 SVGIG (reference sequence). The CDR3 sequence: CAWAGLNTEAFF. The CDR3 DNA follows: TGTGCCTGGGCAGGATTGAACACTGAAGCTTTCTTT.

This sequence joins TRBV6-6 and TRBJ2-3, with 9 bases aligning to TRBD1. This CDR3 has 15 residues. From germline, CDR1 is MNHNY and CDR2 SVGAGI (reference sequence). V was clipped by 4 bases and J by 2 bases; unmatched bases: 4. The CDR3 nucleotides read TGTGCCAGCAGTTTCAACAGGGGGCTCACAGATACGCAGTATTTT. This codes for CASSFNRGLTDTQYF.